This T cell receptor (beta chain) was identified during a study of shared clonotypes between healthy human individuals. Concerning this clone itself: Its antigen is currently unknown.

Germline V gene lookup returns CDR1 SGHDN and CDR2 FVKESK. This CDR3 spans 15 amino acids. Trimming took 4 bases from V and 4 from J; bases not matched to a gene: 7. Profiled with immunoSEQ multiplex PCR; TCRdb holds only in-frame clones, not every one. The table records around 600,000 clones, 97% of them present only once. The study drew its donors from healthy HIV-negative adults without recent acute infections or vaccinations. Each donor was a Caucasian adult residing in Nashville, Tennessee. Naive CD45RA+ and memory CD45RA-negative subsets were split from CD4+ cells. Overall study results and limits: Between a few donors, naive CD4 clonotypes were shared at a level of about 5%.

The chain couples TRBV14 to TRBJ1-2, with 9 bases fitting TRBD1. Sequencing input: naive CD4+ T cells sorted from blood. Subset indicated: CD45RA+ positively selected. The clonotype originates from a woman in her twenties or thirties in good health. CDR3 sequence reads: CASSRSGTGSYGYTF. The DNA of the CDR3 is TGTGCCAGCAGCCGATCCGGGACAGGGTCCTATGGCTACACCTTC.